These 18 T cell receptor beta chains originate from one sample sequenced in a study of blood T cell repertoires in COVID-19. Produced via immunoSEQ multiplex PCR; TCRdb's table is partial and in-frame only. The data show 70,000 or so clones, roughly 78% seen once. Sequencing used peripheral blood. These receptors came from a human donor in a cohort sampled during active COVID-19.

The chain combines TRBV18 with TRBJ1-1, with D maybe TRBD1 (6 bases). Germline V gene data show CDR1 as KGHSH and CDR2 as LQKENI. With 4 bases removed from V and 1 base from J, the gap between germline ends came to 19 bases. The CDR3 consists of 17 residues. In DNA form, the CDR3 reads TGTGCCAGCTCACGTACTGGACAGTCACACACGAACACTGAAGCTTTCTTT. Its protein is CASSRTGQSHTNTEAFF.

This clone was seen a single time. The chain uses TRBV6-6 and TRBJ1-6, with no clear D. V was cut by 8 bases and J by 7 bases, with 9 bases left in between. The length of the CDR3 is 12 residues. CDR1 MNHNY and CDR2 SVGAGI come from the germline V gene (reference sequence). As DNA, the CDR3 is TGTGCCAGCGTCGGGAACAATTCACCCCTCCACTTT. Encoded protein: CASVGNNSPLHF.

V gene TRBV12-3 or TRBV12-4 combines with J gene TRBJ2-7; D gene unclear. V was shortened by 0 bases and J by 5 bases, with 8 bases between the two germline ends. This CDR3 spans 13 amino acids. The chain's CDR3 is CASSLALRNEQYF. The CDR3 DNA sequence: TGTGCCAGCAGTTTAGCGCTCAGAAACGAGCAGTACTTC.

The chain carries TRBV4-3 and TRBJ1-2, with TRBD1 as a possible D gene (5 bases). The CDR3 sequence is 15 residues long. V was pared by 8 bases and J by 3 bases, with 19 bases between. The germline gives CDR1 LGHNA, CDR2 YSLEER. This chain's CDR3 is CASRRAVQGDYGYTF. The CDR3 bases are TGCGCCAGCCGACGAGCCGTCCAAGGGGACTATGGCTACACCTTC.

This CDR3 is CASSISTGMENTEAFF. CDR3 sequence (DNA): TGTGCCAGTAGTATTTCCACAGGGATGGAGAACACTGAAGCTTTCTTT. V usage is TRBV19 and J usage is TRBJ1-1; TRBD1 might be the D (6 bases). This CDR3 has 16 amino acids. V was trimmed by 3 bases and J by 1 base, leaving 15 bases between them. Germline V gene sequence: CDR1 LNHDA, CDR2 SQIVND (reference sequence).

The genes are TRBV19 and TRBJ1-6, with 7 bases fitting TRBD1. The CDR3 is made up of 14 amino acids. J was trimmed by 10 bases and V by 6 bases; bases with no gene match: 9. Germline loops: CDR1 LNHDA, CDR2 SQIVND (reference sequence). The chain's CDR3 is CASRVTGPNSPLHF. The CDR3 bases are TGTGCCAGTAGGGTGACAGGGCCGAACTCACCCCTCCACTTT. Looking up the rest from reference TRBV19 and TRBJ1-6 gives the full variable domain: DGGITQSPKYLFRKEGQNVTLSCEQNLNHDAMYWYRQDPGQGLRLIYYSQIVNDFQKGDIAEGYSVSREKKESFPLTVTSAQKNPTAFYLCASRVTGPNSPLHFGNGTRLTVT.

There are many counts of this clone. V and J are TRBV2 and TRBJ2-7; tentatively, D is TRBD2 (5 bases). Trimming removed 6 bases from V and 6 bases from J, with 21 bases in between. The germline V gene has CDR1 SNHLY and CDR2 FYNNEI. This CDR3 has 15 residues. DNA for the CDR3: TGTGCCAGCAGGGGAGCAGCTGGGGTAGGGCTCGAGCAGTACTTC. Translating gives CASRGAAGVGLEQYF.

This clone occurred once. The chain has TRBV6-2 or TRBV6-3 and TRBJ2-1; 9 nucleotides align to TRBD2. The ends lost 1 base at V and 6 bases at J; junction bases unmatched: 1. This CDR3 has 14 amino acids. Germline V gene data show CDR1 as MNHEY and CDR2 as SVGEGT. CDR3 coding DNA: TGTGCCAGCAGTTACTTAGCGGGAGTCAATGAGCAGTTCTTC. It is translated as CASSYLAGVNEQFF.

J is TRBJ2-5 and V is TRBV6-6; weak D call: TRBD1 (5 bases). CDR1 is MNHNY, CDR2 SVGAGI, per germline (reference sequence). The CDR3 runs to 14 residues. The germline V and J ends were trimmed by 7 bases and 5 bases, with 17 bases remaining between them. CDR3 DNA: TGTGCCAGCACCCCCCCTGGGGCTGGCGAGACCCAGTACTTC. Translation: CASTPPGAGETQYF.

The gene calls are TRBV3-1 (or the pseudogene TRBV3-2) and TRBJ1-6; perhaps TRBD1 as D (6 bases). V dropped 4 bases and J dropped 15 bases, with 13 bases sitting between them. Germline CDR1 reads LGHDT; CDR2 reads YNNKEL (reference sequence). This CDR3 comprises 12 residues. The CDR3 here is CASSPLGGLLHF. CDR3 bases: TGTGCCAGCAGCCCGTTGGGGGGGCTCCTCCACTTT.

The CDR3 reads CASSRDRVKSESGANVLTF. In DNA form, the CDR3 reads TGTGCCAGTAGTCGGGACAGGGTGAAATCTGAATCTGGGGCCAACGTCCTGACTTTC. The V and J genes are TRBV19 and TRBJ2-6; 9 bases are shared with TRBD1. After removal of 5 bases from V and 1 base from J, the junction contained 12 bases not matched to a gene. Germline lookup yields CDR1 LNHDA and CDR2 SQIVND (reference sequence). The CDR3 length is 19 residues.

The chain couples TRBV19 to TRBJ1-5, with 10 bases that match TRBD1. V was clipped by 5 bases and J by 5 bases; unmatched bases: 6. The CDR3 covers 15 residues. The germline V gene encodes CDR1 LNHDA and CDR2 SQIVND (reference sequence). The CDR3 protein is CASSSGQGIDQPQHF. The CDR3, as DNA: TGTGCCAGTAGTTCGGGACAGGGGATAGATCAGCCCCAGCATTTT. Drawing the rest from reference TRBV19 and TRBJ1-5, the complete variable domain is DGGITQSPKYLFRKEGQNVTLSCEQNLNHDAMYWYRQDPGQGLRLIYYSQIVNDFQKGDIAEGYSVSREKKESFPLTVTSAQKNPTAFYLCASSSGQGIDQPQHFGDGTRLSIL.

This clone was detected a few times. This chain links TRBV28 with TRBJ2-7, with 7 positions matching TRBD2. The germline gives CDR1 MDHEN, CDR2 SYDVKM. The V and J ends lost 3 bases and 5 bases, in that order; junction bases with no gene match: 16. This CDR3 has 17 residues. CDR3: CASSFAGLRGRDHEQYF. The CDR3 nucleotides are TGTGCCAGCAGTTTTGCGGGACTGCGCGGGAGAGACCACGAGCAGTACTTC.

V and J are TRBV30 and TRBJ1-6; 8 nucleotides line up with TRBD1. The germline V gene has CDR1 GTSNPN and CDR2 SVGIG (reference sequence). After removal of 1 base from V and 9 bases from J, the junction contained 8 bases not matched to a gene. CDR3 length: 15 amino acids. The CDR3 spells CAWSEFDRGSSPLHF. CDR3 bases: TGTGCCTGGAGTGAATTCGACAGGGGTAGTTCACCCCTCCACTTT. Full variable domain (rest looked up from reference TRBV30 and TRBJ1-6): SQTIHQWPATLVQPVGSPLSLECTVEGTSNPNLYWYRQAAGRGLQLLFYSVGIGQISSEVPQNLSASRPQDRQFILSSKKLLLSDSGFYLCAWSEFDRGSSPLHFGNGTRLTVT.

CDR3 protein: CASSIGGRGVQPQHF. The DNA of the CDR3 is TGTGCCAGTAGTATCGGAGGCAGGGGGGTTCAGCCCCAGCATTTT. The rearrangement uses TRBV19 and TRBJ1-5, with 7 positions matching TRBD1. V shed 3 bases, J shed 6 bases, and the junction held 8 bases outside the gene matches. Germline CDR1 LNHDA, CDR2 SQIVND (reference sequence). There are 15 residues in the CDR3.

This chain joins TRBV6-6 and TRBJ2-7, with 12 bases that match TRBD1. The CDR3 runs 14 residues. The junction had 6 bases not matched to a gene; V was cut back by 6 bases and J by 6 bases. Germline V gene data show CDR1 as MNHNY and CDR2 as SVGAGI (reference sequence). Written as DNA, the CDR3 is TGTGCCAGCAGGGGACAGGGGGCTGTTCTCGAGCAGTACTTC. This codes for CASRGQGAVLEQYF.

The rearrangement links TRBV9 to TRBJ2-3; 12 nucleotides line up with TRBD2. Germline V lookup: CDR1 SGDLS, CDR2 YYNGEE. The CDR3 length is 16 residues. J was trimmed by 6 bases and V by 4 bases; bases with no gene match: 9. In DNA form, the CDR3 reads TGTGCCAGCAGCTCTAGCGGGAGGGCTTCTGTGGATACGCAGTATTTT. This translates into CASSSSGRASVDTQYF.

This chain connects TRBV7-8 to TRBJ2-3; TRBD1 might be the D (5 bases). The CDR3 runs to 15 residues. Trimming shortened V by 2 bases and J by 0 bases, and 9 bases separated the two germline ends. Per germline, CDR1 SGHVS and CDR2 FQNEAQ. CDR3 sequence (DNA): TGTGCCAGCAGCTTACGGACACTCAGCACAGATACGCAGTATTTT. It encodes CASSLRTLSTDTQYF. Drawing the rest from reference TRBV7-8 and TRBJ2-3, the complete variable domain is GAGVSQSPRYKVAKRGQDVALRCDPISGHVSLFWYQQALGQGPEFLTYFQNEAQLDKSGLPSDRFFAERPEGSVSTLKIQRTQQEDSAVYLCASSLRTLSTDTQYFGPGTRLTVL.